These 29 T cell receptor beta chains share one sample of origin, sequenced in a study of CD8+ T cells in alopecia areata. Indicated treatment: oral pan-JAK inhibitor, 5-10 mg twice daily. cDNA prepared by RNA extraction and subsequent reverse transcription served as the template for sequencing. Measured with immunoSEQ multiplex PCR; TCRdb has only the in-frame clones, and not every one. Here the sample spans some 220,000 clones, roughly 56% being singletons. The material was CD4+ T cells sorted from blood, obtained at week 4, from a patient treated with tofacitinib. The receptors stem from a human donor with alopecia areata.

CDR3 region: CATRPDYGGMNTEAFF. The CDR3 region has the DNA TGTGCCACCAGGCCTGATTATGGGGGGATGAACACTGAAGCTTTCTTT. The chain couples TRBV15 to TRBJ1-1, with D possibly TRBD1 on 5 matching bases. V was clipped by 6 bases and J by 0 bases, with 17 bases between them. The germline CDR1 and CDR2 sequences are LNHNV and YYDKDF (reference sequence). The CDR3 sequence is 16 residues long. The complete variable domain, with remaining parts taken from reference TRBV15 and TRBJ1-1, reads DAMVIQNPRYQVTQFGKPVTLSCSQTLNHNVMYWYQQKSSQAPKLLFHYYDKDFNNEADTPDNFQSRRPNTSFCFLDIRSPGLGDTAMYLCATRPDYGGMNTEAFFGQGTRLTVV.

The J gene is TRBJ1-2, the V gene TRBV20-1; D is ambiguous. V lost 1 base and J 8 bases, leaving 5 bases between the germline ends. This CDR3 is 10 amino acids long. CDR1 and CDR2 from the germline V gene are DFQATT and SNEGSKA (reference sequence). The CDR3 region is CSARVEGYTF. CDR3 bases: TGCAGTGCTAGAGTGGAGGGCTACACCTTC.

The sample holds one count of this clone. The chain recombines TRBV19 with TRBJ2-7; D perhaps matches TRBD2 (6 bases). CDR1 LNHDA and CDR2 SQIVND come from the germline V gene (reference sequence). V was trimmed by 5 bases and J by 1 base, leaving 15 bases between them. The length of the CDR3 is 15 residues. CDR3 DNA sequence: TGTGCCAGTAGTGCCGCCTCGGGAGAATCCTACGAGCAGTACTTC. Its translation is CASSAASGESYEQYF.

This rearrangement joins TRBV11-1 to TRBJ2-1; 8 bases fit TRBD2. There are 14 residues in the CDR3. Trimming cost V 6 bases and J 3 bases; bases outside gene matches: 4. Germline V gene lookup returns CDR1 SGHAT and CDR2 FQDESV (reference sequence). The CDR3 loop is CASRIGTSYNEQFF. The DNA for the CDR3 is TGTGCCAGCAGAATCGGGACTAGCTACAATGAGCAGTTCTTC.

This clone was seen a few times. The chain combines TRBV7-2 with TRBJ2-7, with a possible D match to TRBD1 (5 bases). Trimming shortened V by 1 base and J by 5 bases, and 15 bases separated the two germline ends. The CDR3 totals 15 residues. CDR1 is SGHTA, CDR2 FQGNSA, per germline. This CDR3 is CASSLEAGMGHEQYF. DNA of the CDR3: TGTGCCAGCAGCTTAGAGGCAGGTATGGGGCACGAGCAGTACTTC.

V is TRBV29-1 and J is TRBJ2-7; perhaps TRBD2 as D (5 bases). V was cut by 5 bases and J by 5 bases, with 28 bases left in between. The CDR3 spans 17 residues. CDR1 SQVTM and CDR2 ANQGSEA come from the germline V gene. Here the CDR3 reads CSVTTPSGVSSVNEQYF. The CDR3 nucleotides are TGCAGCGTTACAACACCGTCCGGGGTATCTAGTGTAAACGAGCAGTACTTC.

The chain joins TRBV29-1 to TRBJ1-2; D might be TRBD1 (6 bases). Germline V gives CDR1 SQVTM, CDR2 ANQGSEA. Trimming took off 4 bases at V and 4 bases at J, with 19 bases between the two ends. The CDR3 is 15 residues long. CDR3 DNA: TGCAGCGTTGGTGGGTGGTCAGACAGGAGCTATGGCTACACCTTC. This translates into CSVGGWSDRSYGYTF.

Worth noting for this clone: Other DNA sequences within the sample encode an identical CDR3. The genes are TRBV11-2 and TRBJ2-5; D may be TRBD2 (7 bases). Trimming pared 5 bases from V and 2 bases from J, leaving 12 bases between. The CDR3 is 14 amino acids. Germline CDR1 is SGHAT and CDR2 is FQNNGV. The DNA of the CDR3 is TGTGCCAGCAGCCCCCGGGGGGCTCAAGAGACCCAGTACTTC. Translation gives CASSPRGAQETQYF.

In nucleotides, the CDR3 is TGTGCCAGCAGCAAGGCGGGCACAGATACGCAGTATTTT. As protein: CASSKAGTDTQYF. The chain carries TRBV25-1 and TRBJ2-3; no clear D. CDR3 length: 13 amino acids. Trimming left V 6 bases short and J 1 base short, with 8 bases between. Germline V gene lookup returns CDR1 MGHDK and CDR2 SYGVNS.

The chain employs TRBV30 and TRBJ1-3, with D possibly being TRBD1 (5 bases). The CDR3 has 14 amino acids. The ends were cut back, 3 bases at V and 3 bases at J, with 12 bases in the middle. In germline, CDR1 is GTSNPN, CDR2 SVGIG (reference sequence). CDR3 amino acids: CAWRFGAGGNTIYF. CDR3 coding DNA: TGTGCCTGGAGATTTGGGGCAGGTGGAAACACCATATATTTT.

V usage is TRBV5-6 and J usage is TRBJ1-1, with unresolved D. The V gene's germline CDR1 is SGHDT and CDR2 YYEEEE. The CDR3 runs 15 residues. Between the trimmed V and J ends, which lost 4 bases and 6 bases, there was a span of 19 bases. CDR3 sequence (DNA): TGTGCCAGCAGCCCTGGCTACGGCCGCAGTTCTGAAGCTTTCTTT. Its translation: CASSPGYGRSSEAFF.

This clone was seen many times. CDR3 region: CASSLGRGKSGYTF. CDR3 in DNA: TGTGCCAGCAGCTTAGGACGGGGGAAGTCTGGCTACACCTTC. This chain links TRBV13 with TRBJ1-2; D possibly corresponds to TRBD1 (5 bases). The CDR3 spans 14 residues. Trimming took off 0 bases at V and 7 bases at J, with 12 bases between the two ends. Germline CDR1 PRHDT, CDR2 FYEKMQ (reference sequence).

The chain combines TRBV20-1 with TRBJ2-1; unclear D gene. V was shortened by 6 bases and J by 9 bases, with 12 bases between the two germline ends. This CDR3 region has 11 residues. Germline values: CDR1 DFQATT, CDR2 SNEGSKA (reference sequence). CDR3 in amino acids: CSAPYPTEQFF. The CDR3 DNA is TGCAGTGCCCCCTATCCTACTGAGCAGTTCTTC.

Here the CDR3 DNA reads TGTGCCAGCAGCTTCATGGCGGGGGGGAACCAAGAGACCCAGTACTTC. Protein product: CASSFMAGGNQETQYF. The gene calls are TRBV7-2 and TRBJ2-5; the match to TRBD2 covers 9 bases. Germline CDR1 reads SGHTA; CDR2 reads FQGNSA. Trimming at V came to 3 bases and at J to 0 bases, leaving 5 bases not matched to a gene. The CDR3 has 16 residues.

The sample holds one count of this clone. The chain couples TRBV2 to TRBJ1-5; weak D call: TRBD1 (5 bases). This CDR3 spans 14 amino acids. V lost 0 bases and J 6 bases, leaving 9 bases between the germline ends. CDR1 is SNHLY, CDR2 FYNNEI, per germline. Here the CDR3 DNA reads TGTGCCAGCAGTGAAGCATTGGGGGGTCAGCCCCAGCATTTT. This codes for CASSEALGGQPQHF.

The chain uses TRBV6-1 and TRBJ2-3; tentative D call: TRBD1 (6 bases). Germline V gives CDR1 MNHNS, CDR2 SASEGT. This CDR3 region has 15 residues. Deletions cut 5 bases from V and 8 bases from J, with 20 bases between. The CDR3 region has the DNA TGTGCCAGCAGTTCCACGGACAGCCCTCTGGCTACGCAGTATTTT. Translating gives CASSSTDSPLATQYF.

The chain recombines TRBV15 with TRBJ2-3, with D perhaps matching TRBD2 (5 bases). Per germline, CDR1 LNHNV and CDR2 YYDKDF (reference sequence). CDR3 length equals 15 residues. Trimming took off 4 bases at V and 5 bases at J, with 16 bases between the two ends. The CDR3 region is CATSTSPPGRDTQYF. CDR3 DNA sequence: TGTGCCACCAGCACTTCCCCCCCGGGGAGAGATACGCAGTATTTT.

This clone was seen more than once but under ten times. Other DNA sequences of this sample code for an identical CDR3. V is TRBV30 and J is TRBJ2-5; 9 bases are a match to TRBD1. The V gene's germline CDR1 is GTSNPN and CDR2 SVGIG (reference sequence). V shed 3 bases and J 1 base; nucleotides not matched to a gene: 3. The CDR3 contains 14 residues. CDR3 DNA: TGTGCCTGGAGGGGGGGACAGGGCCAAGAGACCCAGTACTTC. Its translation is CAWRGGQGQETQYF.

CDR3 sequence (DNA): TGCGCCAGCAGCCAGCCGGGGGGTAGTTACGAGCAGTACTTC. It yields the protein CASSQPGGSYEQYF. This rearrangement joins TRBV4-1 to TRBJ2-7; 7 bases fit TRBD2. CDR1 and CDR2 (germline): MGHRA, YSYEKL. The junction had 6 bases not matched to a gene; V was cut back by 3 bases and J by 4 bases. The CDR3 covers 14 residues.

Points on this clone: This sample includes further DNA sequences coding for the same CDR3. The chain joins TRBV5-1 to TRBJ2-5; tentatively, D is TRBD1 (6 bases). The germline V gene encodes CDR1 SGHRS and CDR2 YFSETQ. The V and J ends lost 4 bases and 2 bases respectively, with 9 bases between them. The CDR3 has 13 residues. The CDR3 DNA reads TGCGCCAGCAGCCTGGACAGACAAGAGACCCAGTACTTC. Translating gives CASSLDRQETQYF.

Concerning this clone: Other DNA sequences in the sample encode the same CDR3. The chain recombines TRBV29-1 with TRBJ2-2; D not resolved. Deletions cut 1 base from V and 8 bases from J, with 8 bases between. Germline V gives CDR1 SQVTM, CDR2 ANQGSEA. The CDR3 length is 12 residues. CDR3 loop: CSVEVGSGELFF. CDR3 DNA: TGCAGCGTTGAAGTTGGGTCAGGGGAGCTGTTTTTT.

The CDR3 loop reads CSVGETSGGAQFF. DNA for the CDR3: TGCAGCGTTGGGGAGACTAGCGGGGGGGCACAGTTCTTC. The genes are TRBV29-1 and TRBJ2-1; TRBD2 matches 14 bases. Trimming cost V 4 bases and J 13 bases; bases outside gene matches: 6. The CDR3 length is 13 residues. Germline values: CDR1 SQVTM, CDR2 ANQGSEA.

Here the CDR3 DNA reads TGTGCCAGCAGTTACTCGGCCAGCTCCTACGAGCAGTACTTC. Its protein product is CASSYSASSYEQYF. V and J are TRBV27 and TRBJ2-5; D is uncertain. TRBJ2-7 matches the DNA end more closely, so the J call is doubtful. Germline CDR1 reads MNHEY; CDR2 reads SMNVEV (reference sequence). The CDR3 runs 14 residues.

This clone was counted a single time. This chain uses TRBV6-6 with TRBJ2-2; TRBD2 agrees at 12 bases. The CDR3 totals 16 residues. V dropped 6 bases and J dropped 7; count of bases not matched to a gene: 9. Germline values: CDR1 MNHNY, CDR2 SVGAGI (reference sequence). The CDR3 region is CASSPTSGGLIGELFF. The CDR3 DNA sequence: TGTGCCAGCAGCCCTACTAGCGGGGGGCTTATCGGGGAGCTGTTTTTT.

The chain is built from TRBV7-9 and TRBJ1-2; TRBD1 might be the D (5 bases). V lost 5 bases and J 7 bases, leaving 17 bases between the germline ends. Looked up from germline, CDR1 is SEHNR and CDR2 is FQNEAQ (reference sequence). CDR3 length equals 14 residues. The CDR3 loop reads CASSRDPGTLGYTF. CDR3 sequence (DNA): TGTGCCAGCAGCCGAGACCCCGGGACCCTTGGCTACACCTTC.

The DNA of the CDR3 is TGTGCCAGCAGCCCAATGACTAGCGGGGTAATAGAGACCCAGTACTTC. Translated: CASSPMTSGVIETQYF. This chain joins TRBV7-8 and TRBJ2-5; TRBD2 aligns across 11 bases. Germline-derived CDR1 and CDR2 are SGHVS and FQNEAQ. The CDR3 spans 16 residues. Trimming took 5 bases from V and 4 from J; bases not matched to a gene: 9.

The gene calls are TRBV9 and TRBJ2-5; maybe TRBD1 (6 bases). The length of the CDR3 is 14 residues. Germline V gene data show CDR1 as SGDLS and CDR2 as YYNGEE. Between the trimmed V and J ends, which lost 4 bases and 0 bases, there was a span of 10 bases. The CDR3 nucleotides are TGTGCCAGCAGCACACAGGGATACCAAGAGACCCAGTACTTC. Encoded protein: CASSTQGYQETQYF.

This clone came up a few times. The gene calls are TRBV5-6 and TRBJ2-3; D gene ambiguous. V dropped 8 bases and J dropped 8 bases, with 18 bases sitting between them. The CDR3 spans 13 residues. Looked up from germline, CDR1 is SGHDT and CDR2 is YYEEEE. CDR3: CASRKDILGTQYF. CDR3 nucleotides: TGTGCCAGTAGGAAGGATATTTTGGGTACGCAGTATTTT.

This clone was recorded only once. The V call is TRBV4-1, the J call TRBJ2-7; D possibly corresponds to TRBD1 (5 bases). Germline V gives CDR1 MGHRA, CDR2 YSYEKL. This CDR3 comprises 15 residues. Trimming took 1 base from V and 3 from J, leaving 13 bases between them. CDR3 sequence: CASSQGSGFFYEQYF. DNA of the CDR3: TGCGCCAGCAGCCAAGGGTCAGGGTTCTTCTACGAGCAGTACTTC.